This TCR beta chain comes out of a study of blood T cells in healthy people across ages. Individuals who donated were healthy Caucasians from Russia aged roughly 6 to 100. V lost 3 bases to trimming and J lost 2 bases; unmatched junction nucleotides: 6. Germline V gene lookup returns CDR1 KGHDR and CDR2 SFDVKD. The CDR3 spans 17 residues. For the second PCR, which ran for 7 to 11 cycles, a sample-barcoded 5' primer and a J-beta primer mix were used. TCRdb reanalysed the 5' RACE reads using MiXCR and keeps one entry per CDR3 protein. The sample holds around 2 million distinct CDR3 sequences, about 39% seen once. This clonotype occurred a few times.

Input material: blood. V gene TRBV24-1 combines with J gene TRBJ2-5, with 12 bases fitting TRBD2. This receptor was identified in a human donor in good health. As DNA, the CDR3 is TGTGCCACCAGTGATATCGGACTAGCGGGGAGACAAGAGACCCAGTACTTC. Its translation: CATSDIGLAGRQETQYF.